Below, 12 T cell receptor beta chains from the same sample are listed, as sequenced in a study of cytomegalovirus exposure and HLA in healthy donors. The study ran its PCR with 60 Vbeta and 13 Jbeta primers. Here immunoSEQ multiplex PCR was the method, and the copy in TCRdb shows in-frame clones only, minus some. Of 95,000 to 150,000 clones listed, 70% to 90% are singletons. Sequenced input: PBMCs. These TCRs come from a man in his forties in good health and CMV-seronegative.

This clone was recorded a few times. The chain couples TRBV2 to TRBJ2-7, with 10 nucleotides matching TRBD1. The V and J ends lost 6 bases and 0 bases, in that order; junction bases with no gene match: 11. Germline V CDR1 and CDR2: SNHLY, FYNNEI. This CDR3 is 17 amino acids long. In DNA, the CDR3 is TGTGCCAGCAGGACAACTTCCGGGACAGGGGTCTCCTACGAGCAGTACTTC. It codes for CASRTTSGTGVSYEQYF.

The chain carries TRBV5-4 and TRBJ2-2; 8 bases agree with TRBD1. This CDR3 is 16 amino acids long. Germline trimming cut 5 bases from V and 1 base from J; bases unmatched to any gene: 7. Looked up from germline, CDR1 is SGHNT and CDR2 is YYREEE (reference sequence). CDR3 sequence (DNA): TGTGCCAGCAGTCAACGGACAGGGATGAACACCGGGGAGCTGTTTTTT. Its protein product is CASSQRTGMNTGELFF.

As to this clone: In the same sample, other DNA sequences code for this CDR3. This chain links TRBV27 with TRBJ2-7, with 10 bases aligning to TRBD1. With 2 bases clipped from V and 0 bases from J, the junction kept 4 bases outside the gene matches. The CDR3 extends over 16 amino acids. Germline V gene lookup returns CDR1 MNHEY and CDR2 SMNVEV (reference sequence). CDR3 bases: TGTGCCAGCAGTTTAGGGGACAGGGGCCTCTCCTACGAGCAGTACTTC. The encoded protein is CASSLGDRGLSYEQYF.

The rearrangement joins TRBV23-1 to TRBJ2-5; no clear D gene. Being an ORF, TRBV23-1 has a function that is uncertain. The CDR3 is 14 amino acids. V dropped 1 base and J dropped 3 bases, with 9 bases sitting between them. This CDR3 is CASSQLGVKETQYF. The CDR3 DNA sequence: TGCGCCAGCAGTCAATTAGGAGTTAAAGAGACCCAGTACTTC.

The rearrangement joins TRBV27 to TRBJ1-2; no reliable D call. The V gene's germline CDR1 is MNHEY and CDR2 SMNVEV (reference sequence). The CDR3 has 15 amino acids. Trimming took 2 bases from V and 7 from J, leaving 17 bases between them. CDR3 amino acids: CASSLRGKESGGYTF. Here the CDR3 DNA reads TGTGCCAGCAGTTTACGAGGCAAGGAGTCTGGTGGCTACACCTTC.

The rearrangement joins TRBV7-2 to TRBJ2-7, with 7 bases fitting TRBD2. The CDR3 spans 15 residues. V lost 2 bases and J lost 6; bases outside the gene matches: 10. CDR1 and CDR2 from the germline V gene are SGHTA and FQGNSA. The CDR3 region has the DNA TGTGCCAGCAGCTTACGGCGGGGGAGGGAAATCGAGCAGTACTTC. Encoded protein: CASSLRRGREIEQYF. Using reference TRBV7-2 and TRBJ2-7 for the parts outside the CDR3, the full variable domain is GAGVSQSPSNKVTEKGKDVELRCDPISGHTALYWYRQSLGQGLEFLIYFQGNSAPDKSGLPSDRFSAERTGGSVSTLTIQRTQQEDSAVYLCASSLRRGREIEQYFGPGTRLTVT.

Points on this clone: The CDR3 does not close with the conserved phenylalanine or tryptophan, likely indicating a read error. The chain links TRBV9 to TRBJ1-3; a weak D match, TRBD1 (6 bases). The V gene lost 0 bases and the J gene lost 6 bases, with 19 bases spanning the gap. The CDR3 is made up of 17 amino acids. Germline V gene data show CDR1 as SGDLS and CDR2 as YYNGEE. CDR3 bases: TGTGCCAGCAGCGTAGAAATTAGCCAACAGGGCGAAAACACCATATATTCT. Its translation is CASSVEISQQGENTIYS.

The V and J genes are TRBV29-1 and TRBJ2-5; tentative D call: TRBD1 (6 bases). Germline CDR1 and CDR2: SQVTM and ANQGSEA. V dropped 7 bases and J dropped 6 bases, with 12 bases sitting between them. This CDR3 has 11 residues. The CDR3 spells CSAHRAQTQYF. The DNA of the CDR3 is TGCAGCGCACACAGGGCTCAGACCCAGTACTTC.

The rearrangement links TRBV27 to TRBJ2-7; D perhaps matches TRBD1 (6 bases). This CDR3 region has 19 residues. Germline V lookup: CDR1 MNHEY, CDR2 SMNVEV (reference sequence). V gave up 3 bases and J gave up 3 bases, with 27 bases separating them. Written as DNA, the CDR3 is TGTGCCAGCAGTTTTTACGCCCCAGGGGTCCCGGCGCCGAACTACGAGCAGTACTTC. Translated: CASSFYAPGVPAPNYEQYF.

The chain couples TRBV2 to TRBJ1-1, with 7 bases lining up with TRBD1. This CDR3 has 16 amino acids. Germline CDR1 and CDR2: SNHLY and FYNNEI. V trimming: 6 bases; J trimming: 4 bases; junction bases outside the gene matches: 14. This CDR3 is CASRPSTGDVGTEAFF. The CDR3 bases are TGTGCCAGCAGACCCAGCACAGGGGATGTTGGCACTGAAGCTTTCTTT.

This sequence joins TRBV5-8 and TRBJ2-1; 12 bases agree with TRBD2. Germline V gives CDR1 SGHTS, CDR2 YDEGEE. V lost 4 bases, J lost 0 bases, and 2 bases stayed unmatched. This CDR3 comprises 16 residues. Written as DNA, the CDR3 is TGTGCCAGCAGCCGACTAGCGGGAGCCTCCTACAATGAGCAGTTCTTC. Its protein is CASSRLAGASYNEQFF.

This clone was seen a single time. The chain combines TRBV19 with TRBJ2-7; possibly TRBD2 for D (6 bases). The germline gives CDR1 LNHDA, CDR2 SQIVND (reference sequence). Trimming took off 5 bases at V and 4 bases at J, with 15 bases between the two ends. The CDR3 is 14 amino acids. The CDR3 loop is CASSLGKRGYEQYF. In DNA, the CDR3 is TGTGCCAGTAGTTTGGGGAAACGGGGGTACGAGCAGTACTTC.